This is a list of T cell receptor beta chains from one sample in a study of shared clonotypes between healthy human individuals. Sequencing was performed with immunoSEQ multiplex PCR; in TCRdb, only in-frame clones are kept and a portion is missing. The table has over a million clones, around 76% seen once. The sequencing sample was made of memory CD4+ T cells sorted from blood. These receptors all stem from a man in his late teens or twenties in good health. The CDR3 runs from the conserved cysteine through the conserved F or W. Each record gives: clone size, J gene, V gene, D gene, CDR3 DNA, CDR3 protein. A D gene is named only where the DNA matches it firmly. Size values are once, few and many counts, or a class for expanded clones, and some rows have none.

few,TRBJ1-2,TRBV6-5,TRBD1,TGTGCCAGCAGGAAAAGGGACAGGCCCTCGGGCTACACCTTC,CASRKRDRPSGYTF
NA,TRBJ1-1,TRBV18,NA,TGTGCCAGCTCACCTAACAACTTGAACACTGAAGCTTTCTTT,CASSPNNLNTEAFF
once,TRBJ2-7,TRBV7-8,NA,TGTGCCAGCAGCTTCACTCCCTACGAGCAGTACTTC,CASSFTPYEQYF
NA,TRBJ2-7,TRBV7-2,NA,TGTGCCAGCAGCTTAAGTACGGCGGGATTCTCCTACGAGCAGTACTTC,CASSLSTAGFSYEQYF
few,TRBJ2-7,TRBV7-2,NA,TGTGCCAGCAGCTCGGCCACGTCGGGTGAGCAGTACTTC,CASSSATSGEQYF
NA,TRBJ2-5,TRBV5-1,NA,TGCGCCAGCAGCCCCGGGATACAAGAGACCCAGTACTTC,CASSPGIQETQYF
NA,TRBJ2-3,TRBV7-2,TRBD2,TGTGCCAGCAGCTTAGGGGACTACGGGGATACGCAGTATTTT,CASSLGDYGDTQYF
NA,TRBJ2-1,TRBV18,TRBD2,TGTGCCAGCGGCTCGGGGGGCTCCTACAATGAGCAGTTCTTC,CASGSGGSYNEQFF
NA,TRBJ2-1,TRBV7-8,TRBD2,TGTGCCAGCAGCTTTGGGACTAGCTCTAATGAGCAGTTCTTC,CASSFGTSSNEQFF
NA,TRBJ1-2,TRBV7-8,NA,TGTGCCAGCAGCCAACAGGGACTCGGCTATGGCTACACCTTC,CASSQQGLGYGYTF
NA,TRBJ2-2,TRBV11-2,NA,TGTGCCAGCAGCAACGGGGTTGTGACGGGGCTGTTTTTT,CASSNGVVTGLFF
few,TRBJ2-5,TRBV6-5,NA,TGTGCCAGCAGCCCCGATCGAGATCAGCGGACCCAGTACTTC,CASSPDRDQRTQYF
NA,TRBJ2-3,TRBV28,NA,TGTGCCAGCAGCGTTTATATTACCACAGATACGCAGTATTTT,CASSVYITTDTQYF
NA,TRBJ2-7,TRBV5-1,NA,TGCGCCAGCAGCCCGGGATCGAGCCGCTACGAGCAGTACTTC,CASSPGSSRYEQYF
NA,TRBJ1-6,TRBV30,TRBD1,TGTGCCTGGGCGGGACAGCATAATTCACCCCTCCACTTT,CAWAGQHNSPLHF
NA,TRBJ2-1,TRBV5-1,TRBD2,TGCGCCAGCAGCGCAAACCGATACCTCAGGACTAGCGAATCCTACAATGAGCAGTTCTTC,CASSANRYLRTSESYNEQFF
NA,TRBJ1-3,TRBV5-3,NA,TGTGCCAGAAGCTTGGTCAAACCCCTAGGGGGAGGAAACACCATATATTTT,CARSLVKPLGGGNTIYF
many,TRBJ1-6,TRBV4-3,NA,TGCGCCAGCAGCCATGCCGAAGTTGTGGCCGAAAGACCCCTCCACTTT,CASSHAEVVAERPLHF
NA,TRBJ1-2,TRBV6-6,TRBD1,TGTGCCAGCAGGAACGAGGGGGCTACCTATGGCTACACCTTC,CASRNEGATYGYTF
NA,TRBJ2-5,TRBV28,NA,TGTGCCAGCAACCTCTTCCGGGAGCAAGAGACCCAGTACTTC,CASNLFREQETQYF
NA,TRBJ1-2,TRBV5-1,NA,TGCGCCAGCAGCTTGGATTGGGGGGATGGCTACACCTTC,CASSLDWGDGYTF
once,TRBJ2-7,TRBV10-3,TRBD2,TGTGCCATCAGTGAGCCAGGACTAGCGGGGGGATCCGAGCAGTACTTC,CAISEPGLAGGSEQYF
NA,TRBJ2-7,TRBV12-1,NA,TGTGCCAGCAGCTTTGCGGTCCAGCGGGGCTACGAGCAGTACTTC,CASSFAVQRGYEQYF
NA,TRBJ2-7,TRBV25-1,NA,TGTGCCAGCAGTGAAGGGCCAGGCAAGACCTACGAGCAGTACTTC,CASSEGPGKTYEQYF
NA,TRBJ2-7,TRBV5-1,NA,TGCGCCAGCAGAAAGGGGGACGAGCAGTACTTC,CASRKGDEQYF
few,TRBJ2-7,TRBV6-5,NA,TGTGCCAGCAGTTACGCAGGACAGAACTCCTACGAGCAGTACTTC,CASSYAGQNSYEQYF
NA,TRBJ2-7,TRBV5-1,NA,TGCGCCAGCAGCCCCCGGACAGCCGACTACGAGCAGTACTTC,CASSPRTADYEQYF
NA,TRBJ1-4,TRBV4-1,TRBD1,TGCGCCAGCAGCCACGACAGGGACGGCGAAAAACTGTTTTTT,CASSHDRDGEKLFF
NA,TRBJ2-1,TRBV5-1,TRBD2,TGCGCCAGCAGCCCACGACTAGCGGGAGATGGTACGCAGTTCTTC,CASSPRLAGDGTQFF
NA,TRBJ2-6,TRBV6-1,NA,TGTGCCAGCGTAGGCGGGGCCAACGTCCTGACTTTC,CASVGGANVLTF
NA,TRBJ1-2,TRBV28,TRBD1,TGTGCCAGCAGTTACCCCGTGGGGGTAGGGACAGGGGCCCGCTATGGCTACACCTTC,CASSYPVGVGTGARYGYTF
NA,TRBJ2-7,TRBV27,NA,TGTGCCAGCAGTTTAACCCCCTGGGGCCAGGGGAGAGGCGAGCAGTACTTC,CASSLTPWGQGRGEQYF
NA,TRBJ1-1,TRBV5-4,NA,TGTGCCAGCAGCCCCAACCGTAGAGTTAGTATGAACACTGAAGCTTTCTTT,CASSPNRRVSMNTEAFF
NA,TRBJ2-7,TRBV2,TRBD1,TGTGCCGGTTGGGCGGGGACAGGGGGCAAGTACGAGCAGTACTTC,CAGWAGTGGKYEQYF
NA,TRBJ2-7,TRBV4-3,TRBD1,TGCGCCAGCAGCCTGACAGGGGGCAAAGACGAGCAGTACTTC,CASSLTGGKDEQYF
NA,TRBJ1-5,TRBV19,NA,TGTGCCAGTAGTAATGGGGGTCCGTATAGCAATCAGCCCCAGCATTTT,CASSNGGPYSNQPQHF
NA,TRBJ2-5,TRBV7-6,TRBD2,TGTGCCAGCAGCTTGGGAGGGGTCACAGCGGAGACCCAGTACTTC,CASSLGGVTAETQYF
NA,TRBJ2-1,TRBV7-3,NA,TGTGCCAGCAGCTTATTGGGCCGGGACTACAATGAGCAGTTCTTC,CASSLLGRDYNEQFF
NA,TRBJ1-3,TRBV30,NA,TGTGCCTGGAAAGCCTCTGGAAACACCATATATTTT,CAWKASGNTIYF
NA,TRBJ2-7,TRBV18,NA,TGTGCCAGCTCACCACTAGACAGGGAGGGCGAGCAGTACTTC,CASSPLDREGEQYF
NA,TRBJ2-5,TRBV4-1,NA,TGCGCCAGCAGCCAAAACTACCACACAGTGGGCCAAGAGACCCAGTACTTC,CASSQNYHTVGQETQYF
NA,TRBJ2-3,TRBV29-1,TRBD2,TGCAGCGTTGAAGGCGGGGGGGCTAAAGATACGCAGTATTTT,CSVEGGGAKDTQYF
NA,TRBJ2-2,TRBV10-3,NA,TGTGCCATCAGTGAGTCGAGTAAGATCACCGGGGAGCTGTTTTTT,CAISESSKITGELFF
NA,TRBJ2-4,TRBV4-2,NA,TGTGCCAGCAGCCAACAGGGGAGCATTCAGTACTTC,CASSQQGSIQYF
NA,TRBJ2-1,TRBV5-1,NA,TGCGCCAGCAGCTTTACGGGACAACCGTACAATGAGCAGTTCTTC,CASSFTGQPYNEQFF
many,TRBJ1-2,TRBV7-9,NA,TGTGCCAGCAGCCCCGGGACGGGCTATGGCTACACCTTC,CASSPGTGYGYTF
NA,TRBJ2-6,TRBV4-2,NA,TGTGCCAGCCGACCCGACACTGGGGCCAACGTCCTGACTTTC,CASRPDTGANVLTF
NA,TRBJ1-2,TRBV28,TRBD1,TGTGCCAGCAGTCTACCGGGACAGGCTCTTATCGACGGCTACACCTTC,CASSLPGQALIDGYTF